This T cell receptor beta chain is from a study of cytomegalovirus exposure and HLA in healthy donors. This CDR3 contains 13 residues. From germline, CDR1 is KGHSH and CDR2 LQKENI. V lost 3 bases and J 3 bases, leaving 9 bases between the germline ends. General observations from the study: In the 120 validation repertoires, approximately 94% of cluster scores exceeded 0, per a later analysis.

The data were produced by immunoSEQ multiplex PCR, yet TCRdb's version contains in-frame clones alone and is incomplete. The sample records about 190,000 clones, 75% to 90% being singletons. Regarding this clone: Its antigen is as yet unknown.

This chain uses TRBV18 with TRBJ2-7; weak D call: TRBD2 (5 bases). The sequenced material came from PBMCs. The receptor's source is a man aged 18 to 29 in good health and CMV-seropositive. For the CDR3, the DNA is TGTGCCAGCTCACCCCCGGGATACTACGAGCAGTACTTC. This codes for CASSPPGYYEQYF.